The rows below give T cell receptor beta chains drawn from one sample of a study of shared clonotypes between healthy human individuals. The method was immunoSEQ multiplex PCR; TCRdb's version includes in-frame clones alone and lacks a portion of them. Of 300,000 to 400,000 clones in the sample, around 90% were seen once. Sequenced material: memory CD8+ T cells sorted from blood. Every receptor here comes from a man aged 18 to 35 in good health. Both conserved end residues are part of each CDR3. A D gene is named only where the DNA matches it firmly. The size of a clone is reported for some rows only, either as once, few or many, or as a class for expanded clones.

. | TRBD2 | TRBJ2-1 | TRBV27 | TGTGCCACTCGTCGGCCTAGCGGGGGCTCCTACAATGAGCAGTTCTTC | CATRRPSGGSYNEQFF
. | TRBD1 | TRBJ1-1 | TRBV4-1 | TGCGCCAGCAGCCAAGTCCCAGGGGGGGCTGAAGCTTTCTTT | CASSQVPGGAEAFF
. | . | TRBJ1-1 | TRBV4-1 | TGCGCCAGCAGCCCGCTCTGGGCAGGGGTGACTGAAGCTTTCTTT | CASSPLWAGVTEAFF
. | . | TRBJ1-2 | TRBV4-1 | TGCGCCAGCAGTCCGGGACAACTCTATGGCTACACCTTC | CASSPGQLYGYTF
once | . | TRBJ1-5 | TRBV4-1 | TGCGCCAGCAGCCGGACACCTTGGGGCAATCAGCCCCAGCATTTT | CASSRTPWGNQPQHF
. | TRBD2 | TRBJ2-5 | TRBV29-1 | TGCAGCTCCGCTGCCCTGGGGGGGGAGGGCCGTCCAGAGACCCAGTACTTC | CSSAALGGEGRPETQYF
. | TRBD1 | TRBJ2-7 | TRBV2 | TGTGCCAGCGGACAGGCCCTGTCTAATAAGGAAGACGAGCAGTACTTC | CASGQALSNKEDEQYF
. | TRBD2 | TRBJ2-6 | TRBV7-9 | TGTGCCAGCAGCTTAATTAGCGGGGGCTCAAACCTGACTTTC | CASSLISGGSNLTF
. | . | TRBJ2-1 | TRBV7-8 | TGTGCCAGCAGCTTAGTTTCTAGCGAGCAGTTCTTC | CASSLVSSEQFF
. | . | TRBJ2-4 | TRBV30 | TGTGCCTGGAGAGCAGGCGCGCTTCAGTACTTC | CAWRAGALQYF
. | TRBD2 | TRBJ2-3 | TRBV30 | TGTGCCTGGACTAGCGGGGGGGCCAGCACAGATACGCAGTATTTT | CAWTSGGASTDTQYF
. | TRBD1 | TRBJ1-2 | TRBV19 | TGTGCCAGTAGTACCGAGGGGGCTATAGACTATGGCTACACCTTC | CASSTEGAIDYGYTF
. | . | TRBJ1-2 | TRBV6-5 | TGTGCCAGCAGTTACTCAACCGGGGATCGGCGGTATGGCTACACCTTC | CASSYSTGDRRYGYTF
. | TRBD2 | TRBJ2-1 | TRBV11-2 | TGTGCCAGCAGCTTAGGACCCGGGAGGGACTACAATGAGCAGTTCTTC | CASSLGPGRDYNEQFF
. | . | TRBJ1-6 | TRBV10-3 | TGTGCCATCAGTGACGTTGGGGGAGGAAGTTCACCCCTCCACTTT | CAISDVGGGSSPLHF
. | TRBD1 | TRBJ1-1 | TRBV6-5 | TGTGCCAGCAGTCTCGAGGGGGCGGGGACTGAAGCTTTCTTT | CASSLEGAGTEAFF
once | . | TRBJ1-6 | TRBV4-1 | TGCGCCAGCAGCGAACCGGGGTTATATAATTCACCCCTCCACTTT | CASSEPGLYNSPLHF
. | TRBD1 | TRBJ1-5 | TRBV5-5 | TGTGCCAGCAGCGTTGACCGGGACAGCTATCAGCCCCAGCATTTT | CASSVDRDSYQPQHF
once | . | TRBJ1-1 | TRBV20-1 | TGCAGTGCTAGAGGGGGGGTAGGCGCTTTCTTT | CSARGGVGAFF
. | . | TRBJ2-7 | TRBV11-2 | TGTGCCAGCAGCCCCATTCCCGAGCAGTACTTC | CASSPIPEQYF
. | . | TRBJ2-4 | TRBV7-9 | TGTGCCAGCAGCTTAGACTTGATAGCCAAAAACATTCAGTACTTC | CASSLDLIAKNIQYF
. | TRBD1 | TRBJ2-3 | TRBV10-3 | TGTGCCATCAGTGAGGGACAGGGTCACACAGATACGCAGTATTTT | CAISEGQGHTDTQYF
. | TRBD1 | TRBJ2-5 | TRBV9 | TGTGCCAGCAGCGTAGAGGGACAGCTGTACCAAGAGACCCAGTACTTC | CASSVEGQLYQETQYF
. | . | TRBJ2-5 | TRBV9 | TGTGCCAGCAGCGTAGTAGGAAACCAAGAGACCCAGTACTTC | CASSVVGNQETQYF
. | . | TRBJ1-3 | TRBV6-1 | TGTGCCAGCAGTGCCCCGGGCCCTCGGCGATGGGTTACTGGAAACACCATATATTTT | CASSAPGPRRWVTGNTIYF
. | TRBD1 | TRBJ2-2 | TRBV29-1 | TGCAGCGTTTCCCAAATCCGAGGGACAGGGATTCTCTTGGCGGACACCGGGGAGCTGTTTTTT | CSVSQIRGTGILLADTGELFF
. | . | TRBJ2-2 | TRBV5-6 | TGTGCCAGCAGCTGGAACCTGAGACCGAACACCGGGGAGCTGTTTTTT | CASSWNLRPNTGELFF
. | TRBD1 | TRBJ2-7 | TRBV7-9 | TGTGCCAGCAGCTTAGTAACAGGGGGCAACGAGCAGTACTTC | CASSLVTGGNEQYF
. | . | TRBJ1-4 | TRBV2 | TGTGCCAGCAGTGATGCCAAGGACCTGTTTTTT | CASSDAKDLFF
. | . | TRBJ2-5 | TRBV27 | TGTGCCAGCAGCGGCTACCGCGGCACCCAGTACTTC | CASSGYRGTQYF
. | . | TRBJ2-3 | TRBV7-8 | TGTGCCAGCAGACAAAGCCCCGGCCCCACAGATACGCAGTATTTT | CASRQSPGPTDTQYF
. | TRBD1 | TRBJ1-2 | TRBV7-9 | TGTGCCAGCAGCTTCGGGACAGGGTTAAGTGATGGCTACACCTTC | CASSFGTGLSDGYTF
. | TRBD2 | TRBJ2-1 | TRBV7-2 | TGTGCCAGCAGCTTCCCGGCGGCGAGCGGGGTTACCTACAATGAGCAGTTCTTC | CASSFPAASGVTYNEQFF
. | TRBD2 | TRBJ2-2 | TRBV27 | TGTGCCAGCAGCACTAAGCGGGAGGGAACCGGGGAGCTGTTTTTT | CASSTKREGTGELFF
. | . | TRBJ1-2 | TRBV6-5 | TGTGCCAGCAGTTACTCGGACGGACACGTATATGGCTACACCTTC | CASSYSDGHVYGYTF
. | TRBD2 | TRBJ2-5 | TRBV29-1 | TGCAGCGTTGAAACTAGCGGGAGGGCCCGAGAAGAGACCCAGTACTTC | CSVETSGRAREETQYF
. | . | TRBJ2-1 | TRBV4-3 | TGCGCCAGCAGCCAAGACGAGGACCCCTCCTACAATGAGCAGTTCTTC | CASSQDEDPSYNEQFF
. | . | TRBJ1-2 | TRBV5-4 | TGTGCCAGCATCCTATTTGGGTTGGGGGAGTCGGAGGGCTACACCTTC | CASILFGLGESEGYTF
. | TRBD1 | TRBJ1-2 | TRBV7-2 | TGTGCCAGCAGTTCCGTGAGGGACAGGGGGGTTTCCTATGGCTACACCTTC | CASSSVRDRGVSYGYTF
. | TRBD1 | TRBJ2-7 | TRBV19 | TGTGCCAGTTCTCCGGGACAGGGACAATACGAGCAGTACTTC | CASSPGQGQYEQYF
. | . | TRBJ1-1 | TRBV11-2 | TGTGCCAGCAGCTTAGGTTTAGAGATTGAAGCTTTCTTT | CASSLGLEIEAFF
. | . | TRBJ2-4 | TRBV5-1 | TGCGCCAGCAGCCGCCTGATTGGAGCCAAAAACATTCAGTACTTC | CASSRLIGAKNIQYF
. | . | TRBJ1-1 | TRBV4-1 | TGCGCCAGCACCCTCGGGACAACGAACACTGAAGCTTTCTTT | CASTLGTTNTEAFF
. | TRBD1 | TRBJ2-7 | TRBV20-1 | TGCAGTGCTACCACAGGGGACGAGCAGTACTTC | CSATTGDEQYF
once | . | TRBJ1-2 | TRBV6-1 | TGTGCCAGCCAGAAGGGGCATAACTATGGCTACACCTTC | CASQKGHNYGYTF
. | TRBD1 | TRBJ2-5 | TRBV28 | TGTGCCAGCAGTTCTAGGGGGCGCATGGAGACCCAGTACTTC | CASSSRGRMETQYF
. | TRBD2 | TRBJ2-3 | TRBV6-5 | TGTGCCAGCAGTTACGGCCCTAGCGGGAGAGATACGCAGTATTTT | CASSYGPSGRDTQYF
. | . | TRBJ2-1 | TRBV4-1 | TGCGCCAGCAGCCAAGTCAGCCGGGGCGCACCCTACAATGAGCAGTTCTTC | CASSQVSRGAPYNEQFF
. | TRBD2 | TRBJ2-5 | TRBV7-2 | TGTGCCAGCAGCCCAGAACTAGCGGGAGGGCTGGAGACCCAGTACTTC | CASSPELAGGLETQYF
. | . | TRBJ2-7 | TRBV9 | TGTGCCAGCAGCGTAGGTGGCAGCACCTACGAGCAGTACTTC | CASSVGGSTYEQYF
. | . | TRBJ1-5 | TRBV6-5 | TGTGCCAGCAGTTACGCAGAGGGCAATCAGCCCCAGCATTTT | CASSYAEGNQPQHF